This record concerns one TCR beta chain sequence. This clonotype was counted many times. The clone's antigen remains unknown. There are no base qualities to consult, and no much larger clone falls within one base. The entry originates in a study of regulatory T cells in long-lasting Graves disease (dated by TCRdb to the early 2020s). The study in broad terms: Patients with newly diagnosed Graves' disease had been on antithyroid drugs for under 3 months. Persistent Graves' disease patients were compared with newly diagnosed Graves' disease patients by peripheral blood TCR sequencing and RNA sequencing. The study was conducted in China and was registered as a clinical trial. A total of about 35 samples underwent TCR sequencing, from about 13 patients with persistent Graves' disease and roughly 20 patients with newly diagnosed Graves' disease.

Results and caveats for the whole study, not just this receptor: Peripheral blood alone was examined, since thyroid tissue, which constituted the primary lesion, could not be accessed. Preferential use of TRBV28, TRBJ1-2 and TRBJ2-5 was observed in persistent disease, whereas TRBV20-1 and TRBJ2-1 were favored in newly diagnosed disease. Persistent patients shared more public clonotypes among themselves (around 2,800) than newly diagnosed patients did (over 900). The authors noted that the small sample size was a limitation that may lower accuracy. Only the TCR beta chain was sequenced and analyzed. Compared with newly diagnosed patients, persistent Graves' disease patients had lower TCR Shannon entropy and fewer highly expanded clones, which suggests clonal expansion.

In the paper's terms, the time point label means: newly diagnosed GD, antithyroid drugs for less than 3 months. RNA was extracted from PBMCs in TRIzol for both TCR sequencing and RNA sequencing. The diagnosis of Graves' disease followed American Thyroid Association guidelines. The patients came from an endocrinology department in Xi'an, China. Each patient gave 7.5 to 10 milliliters of peripheral blood, collected in an EDTA anticoagulant tube. Ficoll Paque Plus density gradient separation was used to isolate PBMCs, and no further T cell sorting was performed. RNA quality was checked with an Agilent 2100 Bioanalyzer and agarose gel, and concentration with a NanoDrop 2000. Library method: multiplex PCR. TCRdb records Illumina HiSeq 4000 as the sequencer. To build TCR beta libraries, CDR3 regions were amplified by Arm-PCR using iRepertoire HTBI primers. Gel purification was performed on PCR products prior to sequencing. As for the original processing: Gene usage analysis of CDR3 amino acid clonotypes relied on the approximately 68 TRBV and around 14 TRBJ segments identified across samples. COPE and FqMerger were used to merge the filtered high-quality paired reads into contigs. BLAST was used to align contigs to IMGT TRBV, TRBD and TRBJ reference genes, and CDR3 was defined according to IMGT. Any clonotype with a frequency above 0.1% was classified as a highly expanded clone. Shannon entropy served as the measure of repertoire diversity, while the Gini coefficient captured V-J evenness. A clonotype was considered public if more than one individual shared it. TCRdb handled the public reads itself, with Q25 trimming in fastp and clone calling in MiXCR, and kept productive beta chains. Identical CDR3 protein sequences are pooled into one entry, listed with their most common genes and DNA. The authors' filters were not applied to this entry. The sample includes 400,000 to 500,000 distinct CDR3 sequences, with roughly 15% observed a single time. About 10% of the sample rests with the top ten.

The germline V gene provides CDR1 MDHEN and CDR2 SYDVKM. V is pared back by 6 bases and J by 5 bases, with 20 bases lying between the germline termini. From the cysteine through the phenylalanine, the CDR3 covers 16 amino acids. The retained sequence is limited to the CDR3, 48 bases, with the frame set at the first base. The sample was also linked to a second study, of T cells in Graves' hyperthyroidism and ophthalmopathy. As noted in the second study: Stable Graves' hyperthyroidism was defined as no progression to ophthalmopathy during 18 months of follow-up. Hyperthyroidism patients were newly diagnosed, with disease duration under 2 months, and aged 18 to 65 years. Exclusion was applied to patients with uncontrolled infections, other autoimmune diseases, pregnancy or lactation. Diagnoses relied on clinical symptoms, serum thyroxine and TRAb, thyroid ultrasound and orbital computed tomography. A first-round RT-PCR of the TCR CDR3 used the HTBI primer set with the Qiagen OneStep RT-PCR kit. Most expanded thyroid clonotypes (frequency above 0.001) were also detected in blood, suggesting blood repertoires may reflect thyroid immune responses. A model built on a 13 V-J signature distinguished ophthalmopathy from stable hyperthyroidism, reaching 87.88% sensitivity and under 84% specificity in cross-validation and 80%/75% in testing. During validation, the model predicted progression to ophthalmopathy a median of around 7 months ahead of onset, with more than 55% sensitivity and 72.22% specificity. To identify TCR V-J signatures that set the groups apart, the researchers used a discovery cohort of about a hundred patients, made up of 40 to 45 with Graves' ophthalmopathy and 57 with stable Graves' hyperthyroidism. Whether ophthalmopathy could be predicted prospectively was tested in an independent validation cohort made up of under 20 hyperthyroidism patients plus 17 patients who later progressed to ophthalmopathy. The 100 or so discovery patients were randomly split 7:3 into training and test sets. Thyroid tissue and blood T-cell repertoires from six Graves' hyperthyroidism patients were also compared in the study. After blood sampling, hyperthyroidism patients were treated with methimazole at a starting dose of 30 mg daily, and ophthalmopathy patients were treated with high-dose intravenous methylprednisolone. Libraries were constructed in a second round of multiplex PCR, after which size selection and purification were carried out. Libraries were sequenced paired-end with 100 bp reads on an Illumina HiSeq2000. Raw data were processed with SOAPnuke, discarding reads with adapters, uncalled bases, mean Phred below 15, or no exact constant-primer or identifier match. High-quality paired reads were merged using COPE v1.2.5, and each unique nucleotide sequence was defined as a clonotype. MiTCR v1.1 was used to align clonotypes to the IMGT TRBV, TRBD and TRBJ reference segments. Only V-J combinations with frequency above 0.0001, covering 99% to 99.2% of repertoires, were analysed. A TCS score was defined as the ratio of F50 (clonal expansion) to E x V (chaos), with BLOSUM62-based TCRdist applied between CDR3 peptides within each V-J. Welch's t-statistics and random forest reduced around 510 V-J features to about 13, which were used in a naive Bayes classifier (R e1071). Sample size was not statistically predetermined, and investigators were not blinded to group allocation. The paper describes TCR Vbeta CDR3 sequencing of more than 120 peripheral blood samples, made up of 43 ophthalmopathy patients, 70 to 80 hyperthyroidism patients and some 17 progressor patients.

This sample comprised peripheral blood mononuclear cells (PBMCs), obtained at new diagnosis, from a patient treated with antithyroid drugs. The sequence was obtained from a woman aged 30 to 39 with Graves disease. Donor details come from another sample of the same person, matched by shared clones. The rearrangement joined TRBV28 to TRBJ2-1, and possibly TRBD2, on 6 matching bases. The bases read TGTGCCAGCAGGGATTTACAGACTAGAGACCACAATGAGCAGTTCTTC. Its product reads: CASRDLQTRDHNEQFF.